The rows below give T cell receptor beta chains drawn from one sample of a study of T cell responses to AZD1222 COVID-19 vaccine. Profiling relied on immunoSEQ multiplex PCR, and the TCRdb table lists in-frame clones only, not all of them. Of about 140,000 clones in the sample, over 85% were seen once. The specimen comprised peripheral blood, sampled on day 0 of AZD1222 vaccination. These receptor sequences come from an adult in good health. Each CDR3 is given with its conserved first and last residue. Each record gives: CDR3 DNA, CDR3 protein, CDR3 length, clone size, V gene, D gene, J gene. A D gene is named only where the DNA matches it firmly. Not all rows give a size; the values are once, few, many and, for expanded clones, a class.

CDR3nt: TGTGCCAGCAGCATGACAATACAGGGGTCAAGGAATGAGCAGTTCTTC; CDR3aa: CASSMTIQGSRNEQFF; len: 16; abundance: NA; v_gene: TRBV11-1; d_gene: TRBD1; j_gene: TRBJ2-1
CDR3nt: TGTGCCAGCAGCTTATCCAGGGGCTCCTACGAGCAGTACTTC; CDR3aa: CASSLSRGSYEQYF; len: 14; abundance: NA; v_gene: TRBV11-3; d_gene: NA; j_gene: TRBJ2-7
CDR3nt: TGTGCCAGCAGCTCCTCCTTGAGCGGGGGGGCCTACGAGCAGTACTTC; CDR3aa: CASSSSLSGGAYEQYF; len: 16; abundance: NA; v_gene: TRBV7-2; d_gene: TRBD2; j_gene: TRBJ2-7
CDR3nt: TGCGCCAGCAGCCAAGCTCCAGGACCTAACTATGGCTACACCTTC; CDR3aa: CASSQAPGPNYGYTF; len: 15; abundance: NA; v_gene: TRBV4-1; d_gene: NA; j_gene: TRBJ1-2
CDR3nt: TGTGCCAGCAGTAATAATATTTTAACGGCCCATGGCTACACCTTC; CDR3aa: CASSNNILTAHGYTF; len: 15; abundance: once; v_gene: TRBV6-5; d_gene: NA; j_gene: TRBJ1-2
CDR3nt: TGTGCCAGCAGTTTAGGGAGGAACACTGAAGCTTTCTTT; CDR3aa: CASSLGRNTEAFF; len: 13; abundance: NA; v_gene: TRBV27; d_gene: NA; j_gene: TRBJ1-1
CDR3nt: TGTGCCAGTAGTATAGCCGGGGGTAGCAATCAGCCCCAGCATTTT; CDR3aa: CASSIAGGSNQPQHF; len: 15; abundance: NA; v_gene: TRBV19; d_gene: NA; j_gene: TRBJ1-5
CDR3nt: TGTGCCAGTGGGTGGTACGGTAATTCACCCCTCCACTTT; CDR3aa: CASGWYGNSPLHF; len: 13; abundance: NA; v_gene: TRBV7-2; d_gene: NA; j_gene: TRBJ1-6
CDR3nt: TGTGCCAGCAGGTCCGGGCAGTACGAGCAGTACTTC; CDR3aa: CASRSGQYEQYF; len: 12; abundance: few; v_gene: TRBV28; d_gene: NA; j_gene: TRBJ2-7
CDR3nt: TGTGCCAGCAGCGAAACGCTATTCAGGGCGCTCTACACCGGGGAGCTGTTTTTT; CDR3aa: CASSETLFRALYTGELFF; len: 18; abundance: once; v_gene: TRBV6-1; d_gene: NA; j_gene: TRBJ2-2
CDR3nt: TGTGCCAGTAGTATAAGGGGCGCGACGAAACTGTTTTTT; CDR3aa: CASSIRGATKLFF; len: 13; abundance: NA; v_gene: TRBV19; d_gene: NA; j_gene: TRBJ1-4
CDR3nt: TGTGCCAGCAGTTTAGGCCCAGGGGCCTACGAGCAGTACTTC; CDR3aa: CASSLGPGAYEQYF; len: 14; abundance: NA; v_gene: TRBV27; d_gene: NA; j_gene: TRBJ2-7
CDR3nt: TGCGCCAGCAGCTCGCCCTTGTCGTCTAGCACAGATACGCAGTATTTT; CDR3aa: CASSSPLSSSTDTQYF; len: 16; abundance: NA; v_gene: TRBV5-1; d_gene: NA; j_gene: TRBJ2-3
CDR3nt: TGTGCCAGCAGGAAGGGAGCCAGCAATCAGCCCCAGCATTTT; CDR3aa: CASRKGASNQPQHF; len: 14; abundance: NA; v_gene: TRBV2; d_gene: NA; j_gene: TRBJ1-5
CDR3nt: TGTGCCAGCAGTTTAAGGGCGAACACTGAAGCTTTCTTT; CDR3aa: CASSLRANTEAFF; len: 13; abundance: NA; v_gene: TRBV28; d_gene: NA; j_gene: TRBJ1-1
CDR3nt: TGTGCCAGCAGTGAAGGGTCATTCTCTGGAAACACCATATATTTT; CDR3aa: CASSEGSFSGNTIYF; len: 15; abundance: NA; v_gene: TRBV2; d_gene: NA; j_gene: TRBJ1-3
CDR3nt: TGTGCCAGCAGACTCGCCGGGACAGGGAGCACCGGGGAGCTGTTTTTT; CDR3aa: CASRLAGTGSTGELFF; len: 16; abundance: NA; v_gene: TRBV14; d_gene: TRBD1; j_gene: TRBJ2-2
CDR3nt: TGTGCCAGCAGATTGACAGGGGTGGAGACCCAGTACTTC; CDR3aa: CASRLTGVETQYF; len: 13; abundance: NA; v_gene: TRBV12-3/TRBV12-4; d_gene: TRBD1; j_gene: TRBJ2-5
CDR3nt: TGTGCCAGCAGTGATTTCCACTCGACAGGAAGTGAAACTGAAGCTTTCTTT; CDR3aa: CASSDFHSTGSETEAFF; len: 17; abundance: few; v_gene: TRBV25-1; d_gene: NA; j_gene: TRBJ1-1
CDR3nt: TGTGCCAGTAACGGGGGGAATGAAAAACTGTTTTTT; CDR3aa: CASNGGNEKLFF; len: 12; abundance: NA; v_gene: TRBV19; d_gene: NA; j_gene: TRBJ1-4
CDR3nt: TGTGCTAGCAGCTATCTATTGGCCGGGGAGCTGTTTTTT; CDR3aa: CASSYLLAGELFF; len: 13; abundance: NA; v_gene: TRBV7-7; d_gene: NA; j_gene: TRBJ2-2
CDR3nt: TGCGCCAGCAAGACTAGCGGGAGCGCAGATACGCAGTATTTT; CDR3aa: CASKTSGSADTQYF; len: 14; abundance: NA; v_gene: TRBV5-1; d_gene: TRBD2; j_gene: TRBJ2-3
CDR3nt: TGCGCCAGCAGCTTGCGGGGGACGGGCGAGCAGTACTTC; CDR3aa: CASSLRGTGEQYF; len: 13; abundance: NA; v_gene: TRBV5-1; d_gene: NA; j_gene: TRBJ2-7
CDR3nt: TGTGCCAGCAGCTTGGGATCCGGCAGGGGCGGTTCACCCCTCCACTTT; CDR3aa: CASSLGSGRGGSPLHF; len: 16; abundance: NA; v_gene: TRBV5-6; d_gene: NA; j_gene: TRBJ1-6
CDR3nt: TGTGCCAGTAGTGACCGAGGGGGCGAGGGAACAGATACGCAGTATTTT; CDR3aa: CASSDRGGEGTDTQYF; len: 16; abundance: NA; v_gene: TRBV19; d_gene: TRBD1; j_gene: TRBJ2-3
CDR3nt: TGCGCCAGCAGCCTAACAGGGGGCGATTACGAGCAGTACTTC; CDR3aa: CASSLTGGDYEQYF; len: 14; abundance: NA; v_gene: TRBV5-1; d_gene: TRBD1; j_gene: TRBJ2-7
CDR3nt: TGCGCCAGCAGGCGGGGGGGACAGGGTGACTACGAGCAGTACTTC; CDR3aa: CASRRGGQGDYEQYF; len: 15; abundance: few; v_gene: TRBV5-1; d_gene: NA; j_gene: TRBJ2-7
CDR3nt: TGTGCCAGCAGCCAGACAGGGCTTGAGACCCAGTACTTC; CDR3aa: CASSQTGLETQYF; len: 13; abundance: once; v_gene: TRBV3-1/TRBV3-2; d_gene: TRBD1; j_gene: TRBJ2-5
CDR3nt: TGTGCCAGCAGTGAAAGGGCAGCAAGCACAGATACGCAGTATTTT; CDR3aa: CASSERAASTDTQYF; len: 15; abundance: NA; v_gene: TRBV2; d_gene: NA; j_gene: TRBJ2-3
CDR3nt: TGTGCCAGCAGAAACGGACAGGTGAATAATTCACCCCTCCACTTT; CDR3aa: CASRNGQVNNSPLHF; len: 15; abundance: NA; v_gene: TRBV27; d_gene: TRBD1; j_gene: TRBJ1-6
CDR3nt: TGTGCCAGCAGTTTAACAGCGTCCTACGAGCAGTACTTC; CDR3aa: CASSLTASYEQYF; len: 13; abundance: NA; v_gene: TRBV27; d_gene: NA; j_gene: TRBJ2-7
CDR3nt: TGTGCCAGCAGTTTAGGGGGACAGGGTGAGCAGTTCTTC; CDR3aa: CASSLGGQGEQFF; len: 13; abundance: NA; v_gene: TRBV27; d_gene: TRBD1; j_gene: TRBJ2-1
CDR3nt: TGTGCCAGCAGCCCAGACACGACTAGCTACTATGGCTACACCTTC; CDR3aa: CASSPDTTSYYGYTF; len: 15; abundance: NA; v_gene: TRBV7-9; d_gene: NA; j_gene: TRBJ1-2
CDR3nt: TGTGCCAGCAGCGCGTTAGCGGGAGGGGAAGAGACCCAGTACTTC; CDR3aa: CASSALAGGEETQYF; len: 15; abundance: NA; v_gene: TRBV9; d_gene: TRBD2; j_gene: TRBJ2-5
CDR3nt: TGCAGCGTTGAAGAATTCGGGACGTCCCACTCTGGGGCCAACGTCCTGACTTTC; CDR3aa: CSVEEFGTSHSGANVLTF; len: 18; abundance: NA; v_gene: TRBV29-1; d_gene: NA; j_gene: TRBJ2-6
CDR3nt: TGTGCCAGCAGCTTAATCTTTTCGGGCAGACTAGCGGGAGGAGCAGATACGCAGTATTTT; CDR3aa: CASSLIFSGRLAGGADTQYF; len: 20; abundance: NA; v_gene: TRBV7-6; d_gene: TRBD2; j_gene: TRBJ2-3
CDR3nt: TGCGCCAGCAGCTTGGGTACTAGCGGGGGTCCTTCTTCCACAGATACGCAGTATTTT; CDR3aa: CASSLGTSGGPSSTDTQYF; len: 19; abundance: NA; v_gene: TRBV5-1; d_gene: TRBD2; j_gene: TRBJ2-3
CDR3nt: TGTGCCAGCGGTAAGGGGGACAGGACTAACTATGGCTACACCTTC; CDR3aa: CASGKGDRTNYGYTF; len: 15; abundance: NA; v_gene: TRBV5-4; d_gene: TRBD1; j_gene: TRBJ1-2
CDR3nt: TGTGCCAGCAGCCCCGGACAGGGGGTATCGACGCAGTATTTT; CDR3aa: CASSPGQGVSTQYF; len: 14; abundance: NA; v_gene: TRBV28; d_gene: TRBD1; j_gene: TRBJ2-3
CDR3nt: TGTGCCAGCAGTGGGAGTGTAAGCTCCTATAATTCACCCCTCCACTTT; CDR3aa: CASSGSVSSYNSPLHF; len: 16; abundance: NA; v_gene: TRBV6-1; d_gene: NA; j_gene: TRBJ1-6
CDR3nt: TGTGCCAGCAGCTTGCGCCAGCTTTCCTATGGCTACACCTTC; CDR3aa: CASSLRQLSYGYTF; len: 14; abundance: NA; v_gene: TRBV5-4; d_gene: NA; j_gene: TRBJ1-2
CDR3nt: TGTGCCAGCAGCACCCCACCAGGGAACTATGGCTACACCTTC; CDR3aa: CASSTPPGNYGYTF; len: 14; abundance: NA; v_gene: TRBV7-2; d_gene: NA; j_gene: TRBJ1-2
CDR3nt: TGTGCCACCAGCAGAGATCCCATTTCCGAGCAGTACTTC; CDR3aa: CATSRDPISEQYF; len: 13; abundance: NA; v_gene: TRBV15; d_gene: NA; j_gene: TRBJ2-7
CDR3nt: TGTGCCAGCAGCACCACCGTGAGGGGCAACACTGAAGCTTTCTTT; CDR3aa: CASSTTVRGNTEAFF; len: 15; abundance: NA; v_gene: TRBV7-9; d_gene: NA; j_gene: TRBJ1-1
CDR3nt: TGTGCCAGTAGTCCGACAGGGTATGATGGTGAAAAACTGTTTTTT; CDR3aa: CASSPTGYDGEKLFF; len: 15; abundance: NA; v_gene: TRBV19; d_gene: TRBD1; j_gene: TRBJ1-4
CDR3nt: TGTGCCGCGTCCGGCGGTCCCCAATTTACTGAAGCTTTCTTT; CDR3aa: CAASGGPQFTEAFF; len: 14; abundance: NA; v_gene: TRBV10-3; d_gene: NA; j_gene: TRBJ1-1
CDR3nt: TGTGCCAGCAGGAGCGGGACACACGAATCACACATTCAGTACTTC; CDR3aa: CASRSGTHESHIQYF; len: 15; abundance: NA; v_gene: TRBV6-5; d_gene: NA; j_gene: TRBJ2-4
CDR3nt: TGCGCCAGCAGCTTGGCAGGACAATTCTACGAGCAGTACTTC; CDR3aa: CASSLAGQFYEQYF; len: 14; abundance: NA; v_gene: TRBV5-1; d_gene: NA; j_gene: TRBJ2-7
CDR3nt: TGCGCCAGCAGCCAAGAAGGACTGAACAATGAGCAGTTCTTC; CDR3aa: CASSQEGLNNEQFF; len: 14; abundance: NA; v_gene: TRBV4-1; d_gene: NA; j_gene: TRBJ2-1
CDR3nt: TGCGCCAGCAGCTTGGGACAGGGTCTTATCTATGGCTACACCTTC; CDR3aa: CASSLGQGLIYGYTF; len: 15; abundance: NA; v_gene: TRBV5-1; d_gene: TRBD1; j_gene: TRBJ1-2
CDR3nt: TGTGCCAGCAGCAGCGGCCAAGAGACCCAGTACTTC; CDR3aa: CASSSGQETQYF; len: 12; abundance: once; v_gene: TRBV25-1; d_gene: NA; j_gene: TRBJ2-5
CDR3nt: TGTGCCACCAGTGATCCCGGGACGGGACAGCCCCAGCATTTT; CDR3aa: CATSDPGTGQPQHF; len: 14; abundance: NA; v_gene: TRBV24-1; d_gene: NA; j_gene: TRBJ1-5
CDR3nt: TGTGCCAGCACTGGTCAGCCGAACACTGAAGCTTTCTTT; CDR3aa: CASTGQPNTEAFF; len: 13; abundance: NA; v_gene: TRBV28; d_gene: NA; j_gene: TRBJ1-1
CDR3nt: TGTGCCAGCCAATCAGGACAGGTCTCCTACGAGCAGTACTTC; CDR3aa: CASQSGQVSYEQYF; len: 14; abundance: NA; v_gene: TRBV18; d_gene: TRBD1; j_gene: TRBJ2-7
CDR3nt: TGTGCCAGCAGTTTCGGCCAGGGGGGGACCGGGGAGCTGTTTTTT; CDR3aa: CASSFGQGGTGELFF; len: 15; abundance: NA; v_gene: TRBV27; d_gene: NA; j_gene: TRBJ2-2
CDR3nt: TGTGCCAGCAGTTACCTCCGGAGCTCCTATAATTCACCCCTCCACTTT; CDR3aa: CASSYLRSSYNSPLHF; len: 16; abundance: NA; v_gene: TRBV6-5; d_gene: NA; j_gene: TRBJ1-6
CDR3nt: TGCGCCAGCAGCGCCGGGACTAGCATGGGCAATGAGCAGTTCTTC; CDR3aa: CASSAGTSMGNEQFF; len: 15; abundance: NA; v_gene: TRBV4-1; d_gene: TRBD2; j_gene: TRBJ2-1
CDR3nt: TGCGCCAGCAGCTGGGGGGACAGAACGGATAATCAGCCCCAGCATTTT; CDR3aa: CASSWGDRTDNQPQHF; len: 16; abundance: NA; v_gene: TRBV5-1; d_gene: TRBD1; j_gene: TRBJ1-5
CDR3nt: TGTGCCAGCAGCTTACCGTACGGACAGGATAGATCTGGCTACACCTTC; CDR3aa: CASSLPYGQDRSGYTF; len: 16; abundance: NA; v_gene: TRBV28; d_gene: TRBD1; j_gene: TRBJ1-2